The clone carrying this TCR beta chain has a count of ten or more. V lost 2 bases, J lost 1 base, and 14 bases lay in between. CDR3 size: 16 residues. Germline CDR1 MNHEY, CDR2 SMNVEV (reference sequence). TCR beta CDR3 regions were amplified from RNA. With the HTBI primer set, the TCR CDR3 went through a first round of RT-PCR. A single record per CDR3 protein comes from TCRdb applying MiXCR to the multiplex PCR reads. The sample lists some 300,000 distinct CDR3 sequences; about 13% were seen once. This sample is drawn from a study of T cells in Graves' hyperthyroidism and ophthalmopathy. The clonotype originates from a woman in her forties with Graves' hyperthyroidism. This chain links TRBV27 with TRBJ2-5; no definite D call. Sequenced material: blood. The CDR3 loop reads CASSLDGQMVQETQYF. DNA of the CDR3: TGTGCCAGCAGTTTAGATGGGCAGATGGTCCAAGAGACCCAGTACTTC.